The present entry profiles one T cell receptor (beta chain) with its context. The target antigen is unknown. Vbeta (60) and Jbeta (13) primers were used in the PCR. Original handling: Unique TCR beta chains numbered approximately 80 million in a later analysis, with around 12 million shared. Measured with immunoSEQ multiplex PCR; TCRdb has only the in-frame clones, and not every one. The V and J calls and clone size are taken from that table; D and trimming were inferred from the DNA. Counted here are 210,000 or so clones, approximately 80% occurring once; the ten biggest clones make up 1.3% to 1.5%. The source of the sample is a study of cytomegalovirus exposure and HLA in healthy donors. Background on the study: Within an early data release were 85 million or so unique TCRs drawn from HLA-typed donors.

Study-wide results and limits: It was only CMV serostatus that was available as immune exposure information. About 87% or about 30% of the time was how often most TCR beta V segments were productive, according to an earlier analysis.

V was pared by 2 bases and J by 0 bases, with 13 bases between. CDR3 length: 16 amino acids. Germline V CDR1 and CDR2: SGHRS, YFSETQ. The source material was PBMCs. The TCR comes from a girl aged 5 to 17 in good health and CMV-seronegative. V usage is TRBV5-1 and J usage is TRBJ2-3, with D perhaps matching TRBD2 (7 bases). The CDR3 is CASSFMGGPSTDTQYF. The CDR3 DNA follows: TGCGCCAGCAGCTTTATGGGGGGGCCAAGCACAGATACGCAGTATTTT. The whole variable domain, filled in from reference TRBV5-1 and TRBJ2-3, reads KAGVTQTPRYLIKTRGQQVTLSCSPISGHRSVSWYQQTPGQGLQFLFEYFSETQRNKGNFPGRFSGRQFSNSRSEMNVSTLELGDSALYLCASSFMGGPSTDTQYFGPGTRLTVL.